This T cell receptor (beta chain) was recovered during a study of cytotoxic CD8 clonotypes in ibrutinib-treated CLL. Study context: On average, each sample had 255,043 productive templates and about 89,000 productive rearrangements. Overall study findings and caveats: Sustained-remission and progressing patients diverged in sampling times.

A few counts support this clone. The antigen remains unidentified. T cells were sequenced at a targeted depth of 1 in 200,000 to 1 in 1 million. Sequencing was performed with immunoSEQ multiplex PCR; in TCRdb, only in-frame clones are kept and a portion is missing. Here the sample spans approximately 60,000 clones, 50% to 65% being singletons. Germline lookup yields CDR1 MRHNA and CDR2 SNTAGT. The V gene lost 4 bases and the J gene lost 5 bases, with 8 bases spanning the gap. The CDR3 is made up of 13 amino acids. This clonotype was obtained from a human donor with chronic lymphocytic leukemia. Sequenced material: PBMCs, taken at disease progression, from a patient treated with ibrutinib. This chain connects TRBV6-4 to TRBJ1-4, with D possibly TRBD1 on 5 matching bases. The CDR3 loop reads CASSVGPNEKLFF. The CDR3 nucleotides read TGTGCCAGCAGTGTGGGGCCGAATGAAAAACTGTTTTTT.